This T cell receptor beta chain stems from a study of early T cells in non-severe SARS-CoV-2 infection. Study at large: Bulk RNA from unsorted whole blood was sequenced; chains were unpaired. Study observations and caveats: Matching with VDJdb favored anti-spike CD8 responses (missing private and CD4 specificities).

Individual cDNA molecules were tagged with unique molecular identifiers. TCRdb called the 5' RACE reads again in MiXCR, with one record for every CDR3 protein. The table includes about 26,000 distinct CDR3 sequences, 4.4% detected once. The trim removed 5 bases at V and 4 bases at J, leaving 6 bases unmatched. The length of the CDR3 is 15 residues. Germline lookup yields CDR1 KGHSH and CDR2 LQKENI. In its sample, this clonotype was seen many times. Its antigen is not known. The clonotype originates from an adult who was a healthcare worker with PCR-confirmed SARS-CoV-2 infection or an uninfected control (not recorded which). The chain carries TRBV18 and TRBJ2-7; 12 bases match TRBD2. The sequenced sample consisted of whole blood. The CDR3 bases are TGTGCCAGCTCATCCTTACTAGCGGGGGGATACGAGCAGTACTTC. Its translation: CASSSLLAGGYEQYF.